Listed here are 14 T cell receptor beta chains from one sample, sequenced in a study of T cell repertoires in cytomegalovirus infection. TCRdb re-called the reads with MiXCR, one entry per CDR3 protein. The sample lists more than 350,000 distinct CDR3 sequences, approximately 30% seen once, with around 15% in the top ten. What was sequenced was PBMCs. The receptor set was obtained from a human donor in good health (CMV status not recorded). Some clones in this sample may be carry-over from other donors' samples.

This clonotype was counted ten times or more. V usage is TRBV4-2 and J usage is TRBJ1-1; maybe TRBD1 (5 bases). Trimming removed 0 bases at V and 3 bases at J, with 17 bases between. The CDR3 runs 17 residues. Germline assignment: CDR1 LGHNA and CDR2 YNFKEQ. CDR3 nucleotides: TGTGCCAGCAGCCAAGATTGGCGCCAGGGTCGGCACACTGAAGCTTTCTTT. This sequence encodes CASSQDWRQGRHTEAFF.

Details on this clonotype: No conserved phenylalanine or tryptophan is present at the end of the CDR3, so a read error is the likely explanation. V is TRBV7-2 and J is TRBJ1-6; D may be TRBD1 (5 bases). The CDR3 consists of 15 residues. Trimming shortened V by 3 bases and J by 0 bases, and 6 bases separated the two germline ends. Germline-derived CDR1 and CDR2 are SGHTA and FQGNSA. The CDR3 nucleotides are TGTGCCAGCAGCTTCCAGGGCTCCTATAATTCACCCCTCCACTGT. Its translation: CASSFQGSYNSPLHC.

Turning to this clonotype: The junction differs from germline at one of its ends, possibly a read error. V gene TRBV7-6 combines with J gene TRBJ2-6; D is perhaps TRBD1 (6 bases). From germline, CDR1 is SGHVS and CDR2 FNYEAQ. The CDR3 sequence is 19 residues long. This CDR3 reads CASSVRGQQVYSGAKVLTF. As DNA, the CDR3 is TGTGCCAGCAGCGTAAGGGGACAACAGGTCTACTCTGGGGCCAAGGTCCTGACTTTC.

This clonotype was found a few times. This chain connects TRBV11-1 to TRBJ2-5, with D perhaps matching TRBD1 (6 bases). Germline CDR1 is SGHAT and CDR2 is FQDESV (reference sequence). Trimming shortened V by 5 bases and J by 5 bases, and 15 bases separated the two germline ends. CDR3 length equals 14 residues. CDR3 bases: TGTGCCAGCAGCCGTGACAGGCCGCGGGAGACCCAGTACTTC. Protein: CASSRDRPRETQYF.

This chain uses TRBV5-8 with TRBJ2-2; a weak D match, TRBD2 (5 bases). Germline CDR1 and CDR2: SGHTS and YDEGEE. The CDR3 consists of 14 residues. The V gene lost 0 bases and the J gene lost 4 bases, with 7 bases spanning the gap. The DNA for the CDR3 is TGTGCCAGCAGCTTGGTACGGGGCACCGGGGAGCTGTTTTTT. Its protein product is CASSLVRGTGELFF.

In this sample, this clonotype turned up a few times. The chain joins TRBV6-6 to TRBJ2-5; TRBD2 agrees at 9 bases. The CDR3 totals 14 residues. Trimming took 6 bases from V and 4 from J; bases not matched to a gene: 6. The germline gives CDR1 MNHNY, CDR2 SVGAGI (reference sequence). CDR3 DNA: TGTGCCAGCAGAAAGCGGGGGGTAGGAGAGACCCAGTACTTC. It translates to CASRKRGVGETQYF.

V is TRBV2 and J is TRBJ2-6; TRBD2 aligns across 8 bases. The CDR3 has 18 amino acids. CDR1 and CDR2 from the germline V gene are SNHLY and FYNNEI. Trimming took 6 bases from V and 2 from J; bases not matched to a gene: 12. The CDR3 spells CASRGPGKAGAGANVLTF. DNA of the CDR3: TGTGCCAGCAGGGGTCCGGGGAAAGCGGGGGCTGGGGCCAACGTCCTGACTTTC. Complete variable domain (other parts from reference TRBV2 and TRBJ2-6): EPEVTQTPSHQVTQMGQEVILRCVPISNHLYFYWYRQILGQKVEFLVSFYNNEISEKSEIFDDQFSVERPDGSNFTLKIRSTKLEDSAMYFCASRGPGKAGAGANVLTFGAGSRLTVL.

This clonotype was detected only a few times. The chain employs TRBV5-1 and TRBJ2-2; 7 bases are shared with TRBD2. V was clipped by 5 bases and J by 4 bases; unmatched bases: 11. Germline values: CDR1 SGHRS, CDR2 YFSETQ. There are 16 residues in the CDR3. CDR3 DNA sequence: TGCGCCAGCAGACACAACGCTGGGGGGGGCACCGGGGAGCTGTTTTTT. It codes for CASRHNAGGGTGELFF.

This clonotype has only one observation. The rearrangement uses TRBV30 and TRBJ1-5, with D possibly TRBD1 on 6 matching bases. The CDR3 has 14 amino acids. V dropped 3 bases and J dropped 4 bases, with 13 bases sitting between them. CDR1 and CDR2 (germline): GTSNPN, SVGIG (reference sequence). The CDR3 loop reads CAWSHTGPNQPQHF. For the CDR3, the DNA is TGTGCCTGGAGCCATACAGGGCCAAATCAGCCCCAGCATTTT. Full variable domain (remainder filled in from reference TRBV30 and TRBJ1-5): SQTIHQWPATLVQPVGSPLSLECTVEGTSNPNLYWYRQAAGRGLQLLFYSVGIGQISSEVPQNLSASRPQDRQFILSSKKLLLSDSGFYLCAWSHTGPNQPQHFGDGTRLSIL.

This clonotype was observed a handful of times. V and J are TRBV6-2 or TRBV6-3 and TRBJ2-7, with 8 bases identical to TRBD2. Germline CDR1 is MNHEY and CDR2 is SVGEGT. The length of the CDR3 is 14 residues. V gave up 6 bases and J gave up 6 bases; unmatched junction bases: 10. CDR3 bases: TGTGCCAGCAGAGGCAGACTAGCGTTCCCCGAGCAGTACTTC. Translated, it gives CASRGRLAFPEQYF.

The sample holds many counts of this clonotype. This chain uses TRBV7-2 with TRBJ1-1; tentatively, D is TRBD1 (5 bases). Trimming removed 2 bases from V and 0 bases from J, with 19 bases in between. CDR3 size: 18 residues. Germline assignment: CDR1 SGHTA and CDR2 FQGNSA. The CDR3 DNA follows: TGTGCCAGCAGCTTATGGGTCGCAGGGAGTTACATGAACACTGAAGCTTTCTTT. This codes for CASSLWVAGSYMNTEAFF. Full variable domain (rest looked up from reference TRBV7-2 and TRBJ1-1): GAGVSQSPSNKVTEKGKDVELRCDPISGHTALYWYRQSLGQGLEFLIYFQGNSAPDKSGLPSDRFSAERTGGSVSTLTIQRTQQEDSAVYLCASSLWVAGSYMNTEAFFGQGTRLTVV.

This clonotype was counted a few times. This chain uses TRBV28 with TRBJ2-7, with TRBD2 identical over 9 bases. Germline V lookup: CDR1 MDHEN, CDR2 SYDVKM. The V gene end was trimmed by 5 bases and the J gene end by 9 bases; junction bases not matched to a gene: 11. This CDR3 is built from 14 residues. The CDR3 DNA reads TGTGCCAGCAGTATAGCGGGGGACGGTGGGGGGCAGTACTTC. Amino acids: CASSIAGDGGGQYF.

The chain combines TRBV4-1 with TRBJ1-5; TRBD1 matches at 9 bases. Germline values: CDR1 MGHRA, CDR2 YSYEKL. The length of the CDR3 is 16 residues. V shed 0 bases, J shed 5 bases, and the junction held 5 bases outside the gene matches. CDR3 nucleotides: TGCGCCAGCAGCCAAGATGGGGGACAGGGCGATCAGCCCCAGCATTTT. Protein: CASSQDGGQGDQPQHF.

The table lists this clonotype with a count of one. This may be a read error: a much more frequent sequence differs by one nucleotide. V is TRBV12-3 or TRBV12-4 and J is TRBJ2-7; no clear D. This CDR3 is 11 amino acids long. Trimming took off 3 bases at V and 6 bases at J, with 6 bases between the two ends. The CDR3 loop is CASSLCLEQYF. CDR3 sequence (DNA): TGTGCCAGCAGTTTGTGTCTCGAGCAGTACTTC.